The clone carrying this T cell receptor (beta chain) was observed a few times. Expressed TCRB transcripts were sequenced after all isolated RNA was converted to cDNA. The repertoire was sequenced with immunoSEQ multiplex PCR; TCRdb's copy has only in-frame clones and lacks some. Of under 90,000 clones listed, 25% to 35% were seen once; the top ten hold about 0.42%. Per the germline V gene, CDR1 is SQVTM and CDR2 is ANQGSEA. The CDR3 spans 14 residues. J lost 5 bases, V lost 6 bases, and 12 bases had no gene match. These data come from a study of beta chain features in type 1 diabetes. This sequence joins TRBV29-1 and TRBJ1-1, with TRBD1 identical over 7 bases. Sequenced: stem cell memory CD4+ T cells from blood. The source is a woman aged 18 to 35 in good health. CDR3 sequence reads: CSVGVQQGRTEAFF. In DNA, the CDR3 is TGCAGCGTCGGTGTCCAACAGGGGAGGACTGAAGCTTTCTTT.